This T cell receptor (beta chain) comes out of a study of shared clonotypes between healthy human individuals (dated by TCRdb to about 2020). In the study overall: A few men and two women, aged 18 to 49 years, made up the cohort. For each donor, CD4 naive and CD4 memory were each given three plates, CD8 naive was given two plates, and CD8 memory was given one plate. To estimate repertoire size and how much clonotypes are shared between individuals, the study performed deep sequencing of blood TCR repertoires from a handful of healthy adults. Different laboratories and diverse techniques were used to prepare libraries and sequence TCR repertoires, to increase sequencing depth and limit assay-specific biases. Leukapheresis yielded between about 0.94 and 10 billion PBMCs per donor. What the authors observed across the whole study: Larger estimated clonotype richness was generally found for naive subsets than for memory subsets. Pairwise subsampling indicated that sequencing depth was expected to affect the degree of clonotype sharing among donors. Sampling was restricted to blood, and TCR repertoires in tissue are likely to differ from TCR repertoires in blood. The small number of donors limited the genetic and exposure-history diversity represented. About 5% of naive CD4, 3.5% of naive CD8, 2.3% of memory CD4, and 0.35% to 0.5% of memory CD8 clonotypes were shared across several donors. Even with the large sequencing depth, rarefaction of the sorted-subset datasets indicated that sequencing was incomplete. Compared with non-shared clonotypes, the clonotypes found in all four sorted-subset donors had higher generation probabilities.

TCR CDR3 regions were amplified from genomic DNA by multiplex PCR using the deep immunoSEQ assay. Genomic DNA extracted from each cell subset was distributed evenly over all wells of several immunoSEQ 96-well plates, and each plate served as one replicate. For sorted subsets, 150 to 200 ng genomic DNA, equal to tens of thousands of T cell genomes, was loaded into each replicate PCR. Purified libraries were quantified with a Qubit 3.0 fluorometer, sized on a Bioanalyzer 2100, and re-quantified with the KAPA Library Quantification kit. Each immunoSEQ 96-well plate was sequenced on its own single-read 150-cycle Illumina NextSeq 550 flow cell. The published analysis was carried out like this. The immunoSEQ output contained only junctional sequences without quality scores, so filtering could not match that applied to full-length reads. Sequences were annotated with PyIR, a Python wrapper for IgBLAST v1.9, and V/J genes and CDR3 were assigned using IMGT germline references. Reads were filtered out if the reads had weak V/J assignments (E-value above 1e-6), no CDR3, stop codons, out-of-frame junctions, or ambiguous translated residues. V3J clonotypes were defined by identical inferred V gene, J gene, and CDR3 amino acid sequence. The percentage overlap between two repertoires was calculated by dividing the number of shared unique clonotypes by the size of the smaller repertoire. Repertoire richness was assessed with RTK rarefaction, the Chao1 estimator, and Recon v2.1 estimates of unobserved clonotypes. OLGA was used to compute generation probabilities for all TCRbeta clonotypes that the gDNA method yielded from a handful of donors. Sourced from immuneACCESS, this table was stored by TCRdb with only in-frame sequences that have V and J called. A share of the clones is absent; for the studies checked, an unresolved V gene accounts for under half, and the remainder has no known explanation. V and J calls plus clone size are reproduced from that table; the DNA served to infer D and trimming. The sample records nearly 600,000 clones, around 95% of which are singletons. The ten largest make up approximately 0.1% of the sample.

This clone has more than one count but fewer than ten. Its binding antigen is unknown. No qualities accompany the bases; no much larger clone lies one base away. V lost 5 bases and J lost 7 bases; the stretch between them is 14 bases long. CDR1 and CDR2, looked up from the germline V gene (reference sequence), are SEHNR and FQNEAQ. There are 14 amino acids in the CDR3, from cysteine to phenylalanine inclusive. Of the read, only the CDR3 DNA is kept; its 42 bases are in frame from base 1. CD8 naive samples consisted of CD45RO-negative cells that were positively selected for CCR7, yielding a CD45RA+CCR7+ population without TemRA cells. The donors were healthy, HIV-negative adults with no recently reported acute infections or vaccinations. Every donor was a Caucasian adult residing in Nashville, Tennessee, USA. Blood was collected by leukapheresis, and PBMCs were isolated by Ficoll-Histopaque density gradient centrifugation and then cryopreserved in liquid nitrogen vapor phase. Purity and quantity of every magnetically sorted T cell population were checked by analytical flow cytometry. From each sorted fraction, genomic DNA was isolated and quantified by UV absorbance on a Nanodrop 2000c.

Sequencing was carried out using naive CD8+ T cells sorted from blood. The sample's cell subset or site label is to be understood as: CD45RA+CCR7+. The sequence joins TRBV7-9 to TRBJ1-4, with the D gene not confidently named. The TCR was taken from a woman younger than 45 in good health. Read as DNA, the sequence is TGTGCCAGCAGCCCGGCCTTGGGCGGTGAAAAACTGTTTTTT. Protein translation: CASSPALGGEKLFF.